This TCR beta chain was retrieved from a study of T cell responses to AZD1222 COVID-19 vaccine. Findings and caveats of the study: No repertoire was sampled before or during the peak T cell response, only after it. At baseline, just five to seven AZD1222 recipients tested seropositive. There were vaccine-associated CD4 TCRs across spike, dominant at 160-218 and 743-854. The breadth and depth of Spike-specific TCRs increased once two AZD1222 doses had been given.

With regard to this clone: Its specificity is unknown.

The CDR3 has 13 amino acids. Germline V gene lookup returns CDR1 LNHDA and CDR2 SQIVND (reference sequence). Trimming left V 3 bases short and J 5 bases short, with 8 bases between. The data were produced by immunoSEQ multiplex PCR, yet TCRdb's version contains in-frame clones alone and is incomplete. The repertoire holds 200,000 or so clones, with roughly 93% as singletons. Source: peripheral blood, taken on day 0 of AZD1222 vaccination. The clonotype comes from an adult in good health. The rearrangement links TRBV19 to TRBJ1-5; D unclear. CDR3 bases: TGTGCCAGTAGTATTTTGGGTGATCAGCCCCAGCATTTT. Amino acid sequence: CASSILGDQPQHF.